A selection of T cell receptor beta chains follows, all from one sample in a study of blood T cell repertoires in COVID-19. Clones were sequenced by immunoSEQ multiplex PCR, and TCRdb holds only the in-frame ones, with some missing. The sample holds around 160,000 clones, around nine tenths seen once. The sample comprised peripheral blood. These receptor sequences come from a man aged 60 to 75 with active or convalescent COVID-19. Each CDR3 is given with its conserved first and last residue. The D gene is left open where the match is weak. Size is stated for part of the rows, as once, few or many counts, or as a class when the clone is expanded.

TRBJ2-3 - TRBV27 TRBD2 TGTGCCAGCACCGTAGCCCGGGGGGGTATCGGACTCCGGCTACGCACAGATACGCAGTATTTT CASTVARGGIGLRLRTDTQYF
TRBJ1-4 - TRBV7-9 - TGTGCCAGCAGCTTAGAGATTGACAGGTTACTGTTTTTT CASSLEIDRLLFF
TRBJ1-2 - TRBV30 - TGTGCCTGGAGTGTACAGGACATCGATCGCTACACCTTC CAWSVQDIDRYTF
TRBJ1-1 - TRBV29-1 - TGCAGCGTGGAGGGGGGGATGAACACTGAAGCTTTCTTT CSVEGGMNTEAFF
TRBJ1-2 - TRBV27 - TGTGCCAGCAGTTTAGGGGGACACACGGGAGGCTACACCTTC CASSLGGHTGGYTF
TRBJ2-1 - TRBV11-2 TRBD2 TGTGCCAGTCGAGGCGGGGGGGCTGACAATGAGCAGTTCTTC CASRGGGADNEQFF
TRBJ2-7 - TRBV6-6 TRBD1 TGTGCCAGCAGTCCGAATCCGGGACAGGGCTGGGTGGGGGAGCAGTACTTC CASSPNPGQGWVGEQYF
TRBJ1-1 - TRBV3-1/TRBV3-2 - TGTGCCAGCAGTCGTACAGGGTACGCTGAAGCTTTCTTT CASSRTGYAEAFF
TRBJ2-1 - TRBV3-1/TRBV3-2 TRBD2 TGTGCCAGCAGCCCTAGGACTAGCGGGGCCGAAGAGTTCTTC CASSPRTSGAEEFF
TRBJ2-7 once TRBV19 TRBD2 TGTGCCAGTAGTACCGCCGGGACTAGCGGCACCTACGAGCAGTACTTC CASSTAGTSGTYEQYF
TRBJ1-4 - TRBV7-9 TRBD1 TGTGCCAGCAGCCCACCGGGACAGCTAATTAATGAAAAACTGTTTTTT CASSPPGQLINEKLFF
TRBJ2-3 - TRBV11-1 - TGTGCCAGCAACGGACAGTTCACAGATACGCAGTATTTT CASNGQFTDTQYF
TRBJ1-2 - TRBV5-8 - TGTGCCAGCAGCTTGGGTCTCTATGGCTACACCTTC CASSLGLYGYTF
TRBJ2-2 - TRBV6-5 TRBD1 TGTGCCAGCAGTCGGGACAGGACGAACACCGGGGAGCTGTTTTTT CASSRDRTNTGELFF
TRBJ1-5 - TRBV27 TRBD1 TGTGCCAGCAGTTTAGGGCCAGGGGGCGGCAATCAGCCCCAGCATTTT CASSLGPGGGNQPQHF
TRBJ2-7 - TRBV11-3 TRBD1 TGTGCCAGCAGCGCCCCCGGGACAGGTGAGGTCAAGCAGTACTTC CASSAPGTGEVKQYF
TRBJ2-7 - TRBV9 TRBD2 TGTGCCAGCAGCCCAAGAGGTGGCGGGGGCGAGCAGTACTTC CASSPRGGGGEQYF
TRBJ2-7 - TRBV10-3 TRBD2 TGTGCCATCACGGGACTAGCGGACTCCTACGAGCAGTACTTC CAITGLADSYEQYF
TRBJ2-7 - TRBV3-1/TRBV3-2 TRBD2 TGTGCCAGCAGCCAAACTGGCGGGAGGGCGGGTGAGCAGTACTTC CASSQTGGRAGEQYF
TRBJ1-5 - TRBV11-2 - TGTGCCAGCAGCTTAGAGTTTACTAATCAGCCCCAGCATTTT CASSLEFTNQPQHF
TRBJ2-7 - TRBV3-1/TRBV3-2 - TGTGCCAGCAGCCAAGTCTTCAGCGGTAGCTCCTACGAGCAGTACTTC CASSQVFSGSSYEQYF
TRBJ2-1 - TRBV7-2 - TGTGCCAGCAGCTTAGGCTCAGAACCATCCAATGAGCAGTTCTTC CASSLGSEPSNEQFF
TRBJ2-1 - TRBV5-5 - TGTGCCAGCAGCTTGAGAGTTGCGGGAAGCTACAATGAGCAGTTCTTC CASSLRVAGSYNEQFF
TRBJ1-1 once TRBV18 TRBD1 TGTGCCAGCTCACTCAACGGACAGGGGATGAACACTGAAGCTTTCTTT CASSLNGQGMNTEAFF
TRBJ1-2 - TRBV18 - TGTGCCAGCTCACCATCGGAGGACTATGGCTACACCTTC CASSPSEDYGYTF
TRBJ2-7 - TRBV5-1 TRBD1 TGCGCCAGCAGCTTCGAACCCGGGACAGGGGGGTACGAGCAGTACTTC CASSFEPGTGGYEQYF
TRBJ2-1 - TRBV19 TRBD1 TGTGCCAGTAGTATCAGTTTTAGGGACAGTTCCTACAATGAGCAGTTCTTC CASSISFRDSSYNEQFF
TRBJ2-1 - TRBV5-4 TRBD2 TGTGCCAGCAGCTTCGTACTAGCGTCCGCGAGCTCCTACAATGAGCAGTTCTTC CASSFVLASASSYNEQFF
TRBJ1-1 - TRBV6-5 TRBD1 TGTGCCAGCAGTTCCCGGACAGGGCGGAACACTGAAGCTTTCTTT CASSSRTGRNTEAFF
TRBJ1-2 - TRBV10-3 - TGTGCCATCAGTGTTATTCAGGGGTCTAACTATGGCTACACCTTC CAISVIQGSNYGYTF
TRBJ1-3 - TRBV7-2 TRBD1 TGTGCCAGCAGCCATACCGGGACAGGGGAGGTAACTGGAAACACCATATATTTT CASSHTGTGEVTGNTIYF
TRBJ1-1 - TRBV5-1 TRBD1 TGCGCCAGCAGCCGACAGGGGGAGAACACTGAAGCTTTCTTT CASSRQGENTEAFF
TRBJ2-7 - TRBV19 TRBD2 TGTGCCAGTGGGACTAGCGCATCCTACGAGCAGTACTTC CASGTSASYEQYF
TRBJ2-2 - TRBV5-1 TRBD2 TGCGCCAGCAGCTTGGCGGCGGGAGACCCCCCCGGGGAGCTGTTTTTT CASSLAAGDPPGELFF
TRBJ2-7 - TRBV3-1/TRBV3-2 - TGTGCCAGCAGCCGACCCAGCGGACTAAGCTCCTACGAGCAGTACTTC CASSRPSGLSSYEQYF
TRBJ2-5 - TRBV5-4 TRBD2 TGTGCCAGCAGCTTGGAGGAATTAAGACTAGCGGGAGGGGAGACCCAGTACTTC CASSLEELRLAGGETQYF
TRBJ2-5 - TRBV4-2 TRBD2 TGTGCCAGCAGCCAAGGGACGGGGGGGCTTGAGACCCAGTACTTC CASSQGTGGLETQYF
TRBJ1-5 - TRBV10-2 - TGCGCCAGCACGGGAGGAGGCAATCAGCCCCAGCATTTT CASTGGGNQPQHF
TRBJ2-1 - TRBV7-6 TRBD1 TGTGCCAGCAGCTTACTATTGGGTGGGACAGGGATCTATGAGCAGTTCTTC CASSLLLGGTGIYEQFF
TRBJ2-3 - TRBV18 - TGTGCCAGCTCACCCCTTAGCGGAGGGGTCGCAGATACGCAGTATTTT CASSPLSGGVADTQYF
TRBJ1-3 - TRBV19 - TGTGCCAGTAGTTTCACTTACTCTGGAAACACCATATATTTT CASSFTYSGNTIYF
TRBJ2-3 - TRBV19 TRBD2 TGTGCCAGTACTGATCTAGCGGGAGGTCCAGATACGCAGTATTTT CASTDLAGGPDTQYF
TRBJ1-1 - TRBV11-3 - TGTGCCAGCAGCCGGCGAGGGAGCACTGAAGCTTTCTTT CASSRRGSTEAFF
TRBJ1-2 - TRBV5-1 - TGCGCCAGCAGCTTGGCTCAGGGGACCCATGGCTACACCTTC CASSLAQGTHGYTF
TRBJ1-6 - TRBV5-5 - TGTGCCAGCAGCTTTCCGGGGAATAATTCACCCCTCCACTTT CASSFPGNNSPLHF
TRBJ2-7 - TRBV4-1 - TGCGCCAGCAGCCAAGATACCCAGAATGGACACTACGAGCAGTACTTC CASSQDTQNGHYEQYF
TRBJ1-5 few TRBV19 - TGTGCCAGTAGTAAACGGGGGGCCGCACAGGGTTATAGCAATCAGCCCCAGCATTTT CASSKRGAAQGYSNQPQHF
TRBJ1-2 - TRBV15 TRBD1 TGTGCCACCAGCAGCCGAGGCAGGGGGCATGTACGATATGGCTACACCTTC CATSSRGRGHVRYGYTF
TRBJ1-5 once TRBV19 - TGTGCCAGTAGTAGTGCAGCGTATAGCAATCAGCCCCAGCATTTT CASSSAAYSNQPQHF
TRBJ1-4 - TRBV5-1 - TGCGCCAGCAGCTCGGCGGGGGGAACTAATGAAAAACTGTTTTTT CASSSAGGTNEKLFF
TRBJ2-2 once TRBV10-3 TRBD1 TGTGCCATCAGCCACCGGGACAGGGTCACCGGGGAGCTGTTTTTT CAISHRDRVTGELFF
TRBJ2-1 - TRBV7-9 - TGTGCCAGCAGCTTAGCTAGGAGCTCCTACAATGAGCAGTTCTTC CASSLARSSYNEQFF